This record looks at one T cell receptor beta chain sequence and its context. The antigen is undetermined. There are 16 residues in the CDR3. V gave up 7 bases and J gave up 1 base, with 18 bases separating them. TCR beta VDJ and CDR3 profiles were obtained from a genomic DNA template. TCRdb reprocessed the reads with MiXCR, giving one entry per CDR3 protein. This sample has some 130,000 distinct CDR3 sequences; more than 35% occur once, and the top ten carry 8.4%. This sample was taken from a study of CD8+CD57+ T cells in acquired aplastic anemia. Study-level background: The DNA of sorted CD4+ and CD8+ cells averaged 3.2 ug. As sequenced from healthy donors, CD4+ cells averaged about 10.8 million reads.

Regarding the study as a whole: Patients and controls had in common 25 to 30 CD8+ CDR3 sequences. Between the patient and control groups, CD8+ Simpson's diversity did not differ significantly.

Material: sorted CD4+, CD8+, or CD8+CD57+ T cells (not recorded which) from PBMCs. This chain joins TRBV12-3 or TRBV12-4 and TRBJ2-3, with a tentative D call TRBD2 (6 bases). This TCR was recovered from a human donor in good health, serving as a control. The CDR3 DNA reads as TGTGCCAGCACCCCTAACGGGGGAAGTGGCACAGATACGCAGTATTTT. It translates to CASTPNGGSGTDTQYF.